This entry lists 18 T cell receptor beta chains sequenced from one sample in a study of patients and donors after allogeneic stem cell transplantation. Each CDR3 protein gets one entry after TCRdb re-called the RT-PCR reads with MiXCR. The data hold roughly 200,000 distinct CDR3 sequences, with around 40% observed a single time. The sample consisted of blood, either unsorted or a sorted T cell fraction (not recorded which). The receptors were sampled from a human donor who was either an allogeneic HSCT recipient or a stem cell or donor lymphocyte infusion donor (not recorded which). It is not recorded whose cells these are; they may come from a transplant donor.

This clonotype was counted only a few times. The CDR3 is CAISLSPGTGNTEAFF. In DNA form, the CDR3 reads TGTGCCATCAGTCTCAGTCCCGGGACAGGGAACACTGAAGCTTTCTTT. This chain uses TRBV10-3 with TRBJ1-1, with 8 nucleotides matching TRBD1. The CDR3 totals 16 residues. Germline CDR1 is ENHRY and CDR2 is SYGVKD. Germline trimming cut 5 bases from V and 1 base from J; bases unmatched to any gene: 9.

The rearrangement uses TRBV20-1 and TRBJ2-3; D perhaps matches TRBD2 (5 bases). V dropped 5 bases and J dropped 3 bases, with 15 bases sitting between them. The germline V gene has CDR1 DFQATT and CDR2 SNEGSKA (reference sequence). This CDR3 contains 14 residues. The CDR3 here is CSAFPKPGTDTQYF. In DNA form, the CDR3 reads TGCAGTGCTTTCCCTAAGCCGGGAACAGATACGCAGTATTTT.

The chain recombines TRBV9 with TRBJ2-3; D gene unclear. The germline V and J ends were trimmed by 0 bases and 4 bases, with 9 bases remaining between them. The CDR3 spans 14 residues. CDR1 SGDLS and CDR2 YYNGEE come from the germline V gene. Here the CDR3 reads CASSVAVSPDTQYF. As DNA, the CDR3 is TGTGCCAGCAGCGTAGCGGTTAGTCCAGATACGCAGTATTTT.

The chain joins TRBV12-3 or TRBV12-4 to TRBJ1-1, with TRBD1 matching over 9 bases. This CDR3 has 15 residues. V lost 5 bases and J lost 5; bases outside the gene matches: 9. The CDR3 DNA reads as TGTGCCAGCAGTCCGGACAGGGGATGGGAAACTGAAGCTTTCTTT. Residues: CASSPDRGWETEAFF.

This chain connects TRBV4-1 to TRBJ2-3; 11 bases map to TRBD2. Germline values: CDR1 MGHRA, CDR2 YSYEKL. This CDR3 comprises 15 residues. V lost 1 base, J lost 4 bases, and 1 base stayed unmatched. Here the CDR3 DNA reads TGCGCCAGCAGCCAAGTGGGACTAGCGGCAGATACGCAGTATTTT. Its protein product is CASSQVGLAADTQYF.

The chain links TRBV5-5 to TRBJ1-1, with D uncertain. This CDR3 contains 14 residues. V dropped 0 bases and J dropped 1 base, with 7 bases sitting between them. Germline V CDR1 and CDR2: SGHKS, YYEKEE (reference sequence). This CDR3 reads CASSLETTNTEAFF. The CDR3 DNA is TGTGCCAGCAGCTTGGAGACAACGAACACTGAAGCTTTCTTT.

The V and J genes are TRBV7-9 and TRBJ1-1, with D possibly matching TRBD1 (6 bases). Looked up from germline, CDR1 is SEHNR and CDR2 is FQNEAQ (reference sequence). Trimming pared 5 bases from V and 5 bases from J, leaving 15 bases between. The CDR3 has 14 residues. The DNA for the CDR3 is TGTGCCAGCAGCATTCGACGGGGGGCGACTGAAGCTTTCTTT. Its translation is CASSIRRGATEAFF.

V is TRBV30 and J is TRBJ1-1; D gene ambiguous. The CDR3 runs to 11 residues. The V end lost 1 base, the J end lost 10 bases, and 10 bases lay between the germline ends. The germline CDR1 and CDR2 sequences are GTSNPN and SVGIG (reference sequence). The CDR3 loop reads CAWSESHGAFF. The CDR3 DNA sequence: TGTGCCTGGAGTGAGTCTCATGGAGCTTTCTTT.

V and J are TRBV12-3 or TRBV12-4 and TRBJ2-2; unclear D gene. The CDR3 length is 11 residues. Trimming cost V 6 bases and J 6 bases, with 5 bases left between them. The CDR3 DNA reads TGTGCCAGCAGCTTTTCCGGGGAGCTGTTTTTT. Residues: CASSFSGELFF.

This clonotype was found a few times. The CDR3 DNA is TGTGCCAGCAGCTTAGGGCAGGGGATGACCTATGGCTACACCTTC. Translated, it gives CASSLGQGMTYGYTF. The chain recombines TRBV7-9 with TRBJ1-2, with D tentatively TRBD1 (6 bases). V gave up 1 base and J gave up 4 bases, with 13 bases separating them. Germline assignment: CDR1 SEHNR and CDR2 FQNEAQ (reference sequence). This CDR3 comprises 15 residues.

The V and J genes are TRBV12-3 or TRBV12-4 and TRBJ2-5; D may be TRBD1 (6 bases). This CDR3 is built from 13 residues. The germline V and J ends were trimmed by 4 bases and 2 bases, with 8 bases remaining between them. The CDR3 spells CASSSGDQETQYF. The CDR3 nucleotides are TGTGCCAGCAGTTCAGGGGATCAAGAGACCCAGTACTTC.

The chain combines TRBV4-3 with TRBJ1-5; D is ambiguous. Per the germline V gene, CDR1 is LGHNA and CDR2 is YSLEER. Trimming took off 0 bases at V and 6 bases at J, with 12 bases between the two ends. The CDR3 covers 15 residues. This CDR3 reads CASSQELGEFQPQHF. The DNA of the CDR3 is TGCGCCAGCAGCCAAGAACTCGGGGAGTTTCAGCCCCAGCATTTT.

The V gene is TRBV7-6, the J gene TRBJ1-5, with D perhaps matching TRBD1 (6 bases). The V gene's germline CDR1 is SGHVS and CDR2 FNYEAQ. V was cut by 5 bases and J by 0 bases, with 14 bases left in between. The CDR3 length is 16 residues. DNA of the CDR3: TGTGCCAGCAGCCGGGGACACCAATATAGCAATCAGCCCCAGCATTTT. It is translated as CASSRGHQYSNQPQHF.

V is TRBV4-3 and J is TRBJ2-7; 9 bases align to TRBD1. The CDR3 is 14 residues long. V was clipped by 5 bases and J by 4 bases; unmatched bases: 6. Germline V lookup: CDR1 LGHNA, CDR2 YSLEER. CDR3 region: CASSWGQGGYEQYF. For the CDR3, the DNA is TGCGCCAGCAGCTGGGGACAGGGTGGTTACGAGCAGTACTTC.

The J gene is TRBJ1-5, the V gene TRBV15; D gene ambiguous. Trimming took off 0 bases at V and 4 bases at J, with 4 bases between the two ends. This CDR3 is built from 13 residues. Germline CDR1 and CDR2: LNHNV and YYDKDF (reference sequence). CDR3 residues: CATSRDANQPQHF. The CDR3 DNA is TGTGCCACCAGCAGAGACGCTAATCAGCCCCAGCATTTT.

This clonotype was counted only a few times. The chain employs TRBV4-1 and TRBJ1-3; 9 bases match TRBD1. The CDR3 runs to 17 residues. Germline lookup yields CDR1 MGHRA and CDR2 YSYEKL. V lost 2 bases and J lost 4; bases outside the gene matches: 9. The CDR3 nucleotides are TGCGCCAGCAGCCAAACAGGGACAGGGTCCGTCGGAAACACCATATATTTT. Amino acids: CASSQTGTGSVGNTIYF.

J is TRBJ2-5 and V is TRBV5-1, with D hard to call. Germline assignment: CDR1 SGHRS and CDR2 YFSETQ. Trimming left V 5 bases short and J 1 base short, with 9 bases between. The CDR3 covers 13 residues. CDR3 protein: CASRRGTQETQYF. The CDR3 DNA reads as TGCGCCAGCAGACGCGGAACCCAAGAGACCCAGTACTTC.

V and J are TRBV19 and TRBJ1-5; D not certain. V lost 3 bases and J 8 bases, leaving 20 bases between the germline ends. Germline lookup yields CDR1 LNHDA and CDR2 SQIVND (reference sequence). CDR3 length: 16 residues. The CDR3 sequence is CASSIRGPTGIEPQHF. CDR3 coding DNA: TGTGCCAGTAGTATTCGAGGGCCCACTGGGATAGAGCCCCAGCATTTT.